The text below deals with one T cell receptor (beta chain). The antigen remains unidentified. These data come from a study of PD-1 blockade in classical Hodgkin lymphoma. Whole-study context: The nivolumab dose that patients received was 3 mg/kg, given intravenously every 2 weeks.

Study results and limitations: Lower baseline TCR diversity marked trial partial responders and progressors. Undefined causes, possibly disease activity or prior therapy, underlie the repertoire differences.

Assay used: immunoSEQ multiplex PCR; TCRdb lists only in-frame clones, some missing. The table records about 30,000 clones, roughly four fifths of them present only once. Germline-derived CDR1 and CDR2 are MNHEY and SVGAGI. This CDR3 is 12 amino acids long. Trimming took 2 bases from V and 6 from J, leaving 8 bases between them. The time point is: cycle 4 day 1 (C4D1), after 5 to 7 weeks of nivolumab. All trial patients relapsed after autologous stem cell transplantation. Purification of CD4+ T cells from thawed PBMCs was achieved by magnetic negative selection. The material sequenced was CD4+ T cells from blood, taken before the fourth cycle of nivolumab. The TCR originated in a human donor with classical Hodgkin lymphoma. The chain has TRBV6-5 and TRBJ2-7, with no clear D. CDR3 sequence: CASSYPLGEQYF. In nucleotides, the CDR3 is TGTGCCAGCAGTTACCCGCTTGGCGAGCAGTACTTC.